This paragraph reports one TCR beta chain. Its antigen is undetermined. The sample is drawn from a study of blood T cells in healthy people across ages. For every donor, a draw yielded around 10 milliliters of peripheral blood. CDR1 and CDR2 from the germline V gene are MDHEN and SYDVKM. J gave up 7 bases and V 6 bases, and 9 bases lay outside the gene matches. The CDR3 sequence is 14 residues long. Regarding the study as a whole: Donor CMV status was unknown, possibly confounding expanded clonotype changes. Both higher diversity and more naive CD4+ cells marked long-lived donors when set against aged donors.

Combining a sample-barcoded 5' primer with a J-beta primer mix, a second PCR ran for 7 to 11 cycles. Via MiXCR, TCRdb re-called the 5' RACE reads, giving one row per CDR3 protein. Of about 900,000 distinct CDR3 sequences in the sample, around 49% were seen once. The genes are TRBV28 and TRBJ1-5, with 7 bases that match TRBD1. The sequenced sample consisted of blood. The sequence came from a young man in good health. The CDR3 spells CASSIGQVQQPQHF. CDR3 DNA: TGTGCCAGCAGCATCGGACAGGTACAGCAGCCCCAGCATTTT.